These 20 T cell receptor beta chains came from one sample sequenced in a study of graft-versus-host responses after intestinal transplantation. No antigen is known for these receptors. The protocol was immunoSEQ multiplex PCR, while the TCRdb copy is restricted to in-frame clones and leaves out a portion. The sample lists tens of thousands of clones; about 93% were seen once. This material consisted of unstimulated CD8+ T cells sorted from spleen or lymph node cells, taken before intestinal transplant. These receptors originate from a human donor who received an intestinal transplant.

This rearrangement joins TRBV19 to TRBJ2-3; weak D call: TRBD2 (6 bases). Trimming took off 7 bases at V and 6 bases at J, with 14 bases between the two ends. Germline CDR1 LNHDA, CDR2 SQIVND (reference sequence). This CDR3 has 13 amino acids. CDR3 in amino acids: CASNGGRGDTQYF. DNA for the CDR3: TGTGCCAGTAACGGGGGTCGTGGGGATACGCAGTATTTT. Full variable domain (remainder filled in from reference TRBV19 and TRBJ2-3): DGGITQSPKYLFRKEGQNVTLSCEQNLNHDAMYWYRQDPGQGLRLIYYSQIVNDFQKGDIAEGYSVSREKKESFPLTVTSAQKNPTAFYLCASNGGRGDTQYFGPGTRLTVL.

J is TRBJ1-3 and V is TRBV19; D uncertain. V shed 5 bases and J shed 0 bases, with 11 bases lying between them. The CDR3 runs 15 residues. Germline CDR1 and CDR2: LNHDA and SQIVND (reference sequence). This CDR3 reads CASSLYTTSGNTIYF. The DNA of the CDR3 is TGTGCCAGTAGTCTTTACACCACCTCTGGAAACACCATATATTTT. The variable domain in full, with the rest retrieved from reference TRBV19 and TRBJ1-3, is DGGITQSPKYLFRKEGQNVTLSCEQNLNHDAMYWYRQDPGQGLRLIYYSQIVNDFQKGDIAEGYSVSREKKESFPLTVTSAQKNPTAFYLCASSLYTTSGNTIYFGEGSWLTVV.

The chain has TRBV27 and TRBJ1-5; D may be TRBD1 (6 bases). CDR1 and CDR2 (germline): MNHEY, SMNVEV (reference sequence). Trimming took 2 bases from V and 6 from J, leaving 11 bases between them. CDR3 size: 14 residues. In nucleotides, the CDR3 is TGTGCCAGCAGTTTAGGGGGCGGCCCTCAGCCCCAGCATTTT. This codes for CASSLGGGPQPQHF.

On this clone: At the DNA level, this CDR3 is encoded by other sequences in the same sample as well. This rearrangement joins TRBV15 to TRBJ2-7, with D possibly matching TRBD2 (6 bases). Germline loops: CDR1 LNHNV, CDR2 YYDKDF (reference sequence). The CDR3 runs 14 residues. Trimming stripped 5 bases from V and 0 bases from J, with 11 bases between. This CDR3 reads CATSVGRSSYEQYF. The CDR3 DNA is TGTGCCACCAGCGTCGGGAGAAGCTCCTACGAGCAGTACTTC.

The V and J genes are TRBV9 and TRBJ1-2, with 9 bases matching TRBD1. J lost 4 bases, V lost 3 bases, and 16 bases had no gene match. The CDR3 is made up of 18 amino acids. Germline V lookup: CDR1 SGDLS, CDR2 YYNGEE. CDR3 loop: CASSATVTTGGIAYGYTF. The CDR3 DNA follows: TGTGCCAGCAGCGCGACCGTAACCACAGGGGGCATTGCCTATGGCTACACCTTC.

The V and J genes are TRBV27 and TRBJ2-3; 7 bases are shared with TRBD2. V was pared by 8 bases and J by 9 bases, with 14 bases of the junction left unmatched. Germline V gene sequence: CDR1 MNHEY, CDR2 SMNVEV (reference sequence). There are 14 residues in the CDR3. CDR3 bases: TGTGCCAGCCGGGCGGGGGAGCCAAGCCCAACGCAGTATTTT. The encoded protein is CASRAGEPSPTQYF.

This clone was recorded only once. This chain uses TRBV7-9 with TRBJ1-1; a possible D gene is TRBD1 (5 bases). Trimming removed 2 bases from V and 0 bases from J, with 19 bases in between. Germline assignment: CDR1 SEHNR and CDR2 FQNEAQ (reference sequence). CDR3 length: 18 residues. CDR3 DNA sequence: TGTGCCAGCAGCTTAATCGGGGGAGGTCCGAGCATGAACACTGAAGCTTTCTTT. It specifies CASSLIGGGPSMNTEAFF. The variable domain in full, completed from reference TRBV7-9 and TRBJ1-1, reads DTGVSQNPRHKITKRGQNVTFRCDPISEHNRLYWYRQTLGQGPEFLTYFQNEAQLEKSRLLSDRFSAERPKGSFSTLEIQRTEQGDSAMYLCASSLIGGGPSMNTEAFFGQGTRLTVV.

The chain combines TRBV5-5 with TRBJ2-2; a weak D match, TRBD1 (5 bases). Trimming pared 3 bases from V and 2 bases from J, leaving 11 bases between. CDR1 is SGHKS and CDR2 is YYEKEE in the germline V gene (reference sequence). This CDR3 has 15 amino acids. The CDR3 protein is CASSSDRLNTGELFF. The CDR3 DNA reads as TGTGCCAGCAGCTCCGACAGACTTAACACCGGGGAGCTGTTTTTT.

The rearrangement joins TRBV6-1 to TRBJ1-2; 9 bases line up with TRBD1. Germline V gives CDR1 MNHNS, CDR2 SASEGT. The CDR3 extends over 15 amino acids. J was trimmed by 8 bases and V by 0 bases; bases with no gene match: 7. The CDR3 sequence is CASSEAGTGRYGYTF. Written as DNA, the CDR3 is TGTGCCAGCAGTGAAGCAGGGACAGGGCGATACGGCTACACCTTC.

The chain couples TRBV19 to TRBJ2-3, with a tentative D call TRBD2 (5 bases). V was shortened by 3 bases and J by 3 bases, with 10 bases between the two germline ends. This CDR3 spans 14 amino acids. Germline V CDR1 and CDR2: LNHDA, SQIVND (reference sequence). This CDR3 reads CASSIVKRTDTQYF. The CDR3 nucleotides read TGTGCCAGTAGTATCGTCAAGCGGACAGATACGCAGTATTTT.

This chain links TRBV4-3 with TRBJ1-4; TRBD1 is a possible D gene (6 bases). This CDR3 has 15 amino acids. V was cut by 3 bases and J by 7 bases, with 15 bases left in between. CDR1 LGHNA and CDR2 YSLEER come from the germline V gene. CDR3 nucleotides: TGCGCCAGCAGCCAGGTACAGGGACCGGGTGAAAAACTGTTTTTT. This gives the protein CASSQVQGPGEKLFF.

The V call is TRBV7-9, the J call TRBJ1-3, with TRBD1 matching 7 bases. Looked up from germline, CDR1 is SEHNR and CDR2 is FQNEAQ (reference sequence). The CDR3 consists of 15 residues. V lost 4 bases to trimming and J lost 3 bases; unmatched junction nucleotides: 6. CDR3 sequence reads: CASSSFRDSGNTIYF. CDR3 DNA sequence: TGTGCCAGCAGCTCCTTCCGGGACAGTGGAAACACCATATATTTT.

In DNA form, the CDR3 reads TGTGCCAGCAGGAAAACAGGGATCGGACAGCCCCAGCATTTT. Translation: CASRKTGIGQPQHF. The chain is built from TRBV2 and TRBJ1-5, with a possible D match to TRBD1 (6 bases). V lost 6 bases and J lost 7, with 16 bases in between. Germline CDR1 reads SNHLY; CDR2 reads FYNNEI. The CDR3 is made up of 14 amino acids. Supplemented by reference TRBV2 and TRBJ1-5, the full variable domain reads EPEVTQTPSHQVTQMGQEVILRCVPISNHLYFYWYRQILGQKVEFLVSFYNNEISEKSEIFDDQFSVERPDGSNFTLKIRSTKLEDSAMYFCASRKTGIGQPQHFGDGTRLSIL.

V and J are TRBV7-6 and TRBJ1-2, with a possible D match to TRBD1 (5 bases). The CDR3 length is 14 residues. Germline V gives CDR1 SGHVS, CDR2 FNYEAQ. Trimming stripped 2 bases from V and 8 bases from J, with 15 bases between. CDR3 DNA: TGTGCCAGCAGCTTAAAGGGGTCCCTAATGGGCTACACCTTC. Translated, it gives CASSLKGSLMGYTF.

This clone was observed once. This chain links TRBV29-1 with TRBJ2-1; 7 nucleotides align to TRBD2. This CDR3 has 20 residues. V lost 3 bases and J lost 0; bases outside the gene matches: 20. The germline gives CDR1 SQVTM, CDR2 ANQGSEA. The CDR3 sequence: CSVESGLIAGEKSSYNEQFF. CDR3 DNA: TGCAGCGTTGAGTCAGGATTGATCGCGGGGGAGAAGAGCTCCTACAATGAGCAGTTCTTC.

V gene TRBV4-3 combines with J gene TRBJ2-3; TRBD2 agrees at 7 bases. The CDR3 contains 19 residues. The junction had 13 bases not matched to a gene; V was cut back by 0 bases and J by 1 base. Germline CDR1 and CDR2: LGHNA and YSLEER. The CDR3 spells CASSQDGASGPRGTDTQYF. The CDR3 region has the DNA TGCGCCAGCAGCCAAGATGGTGCTAGCGGTCCTCGGGGCACAGATACGCAGTATTTT.

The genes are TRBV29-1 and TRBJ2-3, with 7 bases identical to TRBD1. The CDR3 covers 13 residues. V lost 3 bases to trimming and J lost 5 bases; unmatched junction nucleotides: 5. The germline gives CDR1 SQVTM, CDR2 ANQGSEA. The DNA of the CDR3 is TGCAGCGTTGATTGGACAGGCAGAGATACGCAGTATTTT. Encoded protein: CSVDWTGRDTQYF.

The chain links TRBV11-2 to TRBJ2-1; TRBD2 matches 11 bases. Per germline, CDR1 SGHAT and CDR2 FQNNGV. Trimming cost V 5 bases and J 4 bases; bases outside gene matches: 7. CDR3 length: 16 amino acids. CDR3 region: CASSAQLAGAYNEQFF. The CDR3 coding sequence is TGTGCCAGCAGCGCCCAACTAGCGGGGGCGTACAATGAGCAGTTCTTC. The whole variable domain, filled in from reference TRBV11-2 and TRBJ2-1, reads EAGVAQSPRYKIIEKRQSVAFWCNPISGHATLYWYQQILGQGPKLLIQFQNNGVVDDSQLPKDRFSAERLKGVDSTLKIQPAKLEDSAVYLCASSAQLAGAYNEQFFGPGTRLTVL.

DNA for the CDR3: TGCAGCGGGGGAGCGGGGGGGGGCTACGAGCAGTACTTC. Translation: CSGGAGGGYEQYF. The chain has TRBV29-1 and TRBJ2-7; 10 bases agree with TRBD2. Unmatched junction bases numbered 6, after V lost 7 bases and J lost 3 bases. In germline, CDR1 is SQVTM, CDR2 ANQGSEA. CDR3 length: 13 amino acids.

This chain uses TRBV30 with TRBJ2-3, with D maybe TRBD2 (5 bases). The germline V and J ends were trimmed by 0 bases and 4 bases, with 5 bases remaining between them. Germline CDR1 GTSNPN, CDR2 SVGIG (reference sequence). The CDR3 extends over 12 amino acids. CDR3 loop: CAWSVLADTQYF. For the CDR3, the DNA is TGTGCCTGGAGTGTACTAGCAGATACGCAGTATTTT.